The 26 T cell receptor beta chains presented below share a single source sample, sequenced in a study of blood T cell repertoires in COVID-19. Assay used: immunoSEQ multiplex PCR; TCRdb lists only in-frame clones, some missing. The sample records about 98,000 clones, 70% to 90% being singletons. The material sequenced was peripheral blood. Every receptor here comes from a man aged 45-65 years with active COVID-19.

This sequence joins TRBV5-1 and TRBJ2-5, with TRBD2 identical over 14 bases. Germline CDR1 SGHRS, CDR2 YFSETQ. The V gene end was trimmed by 4 bases and the J gene end by 2 bases; junction bases not matched to a gene: 4. The CDR3 has 16 amino acids. The CDR3 sequence: CASSPGLAGGQETQYF. CDR3 bases: TGCGCCAGCAGCCCCGGACTAGCGGGGGGACAAGAGACCCAGTACTTC.

V is TRBV5-4 and J is TRBJ2-5; 8 positions agree with TRBD2. This CDR3 is built from 13 residues. CDR1 SGHNT and CDR2 YYREEE come from the germline V gene (reference sequence). The V and J ends lost 3 bases and 5 bases, in that order; junction bases with no gene match: 3. CDR3 loop: CASSSGGTETQYF. DNA of the CDR3: TGTGCCAGCAGCTCGGGAGGGACGGAGACCCAGTACTTC.

The chain joins TRBV18 to TRBJ1-2, with 9 nucleotides matching TRBD1. After removal of 2 bases from V and 2 bases from J, the junction contained 6 bases not matched to a gene. CDR3 size: 16 residues. Germline V lookup: CDR1 KGHSH, CDR2 LQKENI. The CDR3 is CASSPVGTGSNYGYTF. DNA for the CDR3: TGTGCCAGCTCACCAGTCGGGACAGGGTCCAACTATGGCTACACCTTC.

The V and J genes are TRBV12-3 or TRBV12-4 and TRBJ2-1, with 11 positions matching TRBD2. V gave up 6 bases and J gave up 6 bases; unmatched junction bases: 1. There are 13 residues in the CDR3. The DNA for the CDR3 is TGTGCCAGCAGACTAGCGGGAGTCAATGAGCAGTTCTTC. Its protein product is CASRLAGVNEQFF.

The chain joins TRBV12-5 to TRBJ1-5, with 10 bases matching TRBD1. Germline CDR1 reads LGHNT; CDR2 reads FRNRAP. The CDR3 has 15 residues. The ends lost 6 bases at V and 6 bases at J; junction bases unmatched: 8. CDR3 in DNA: TGTGCTAGTGGCAATGGACAGGGGGGTGGTCAGCCCCAGCATTTT. Its protein product is CASGNGQGGGQPQHF.

This clone is a singleton in its sample. In DNA form, the CDR3 reads TGTGCCAGCAGCGCGTATCCGAACACCGGGGAGCTGTTTTTT. It is translated as CASSAYPNTGELFF. J is TRBJ2-2 and V is TRBV7-3; D is unresolved. Per germline, CDR1 SGHTA and CDR2 FQGTGA. The CDR3 contains 14 residues. The V end was cut by 5 bases, the J end by 0 bases, with 7 bases between.

The J gene is TRBJ2-1, the V gene TRBV6-5; D not resolved. Trimming stripped 8 bases from V and 7 bases from J, with 9 bases between. The CDR3 is made up of 11 amino acids. CDR1 and CDR2 (germline): MNHEY, SVGAGI. The CDR3 loop reads CASPSRNEQFF. The CDR3 nucleotides read TGTGCCAGCCCAAGCCGGAATGAGCAGTTCTTC.

V gene TRBV23-1 combines with J gene TRBJ1-2, with unresolved D. TRBV23-1 is annotated as an ORF whose role is uncertain. This CDR3 is 15 amino acids long. Trimming cost V 2 bases and J 7 bases, with 17 bases left between them. Written as DNA, the CDR3 is TGCGCCAGCAGTCAAGGTAGGGAGTGGGTTTGTGGCTACACCTTC. It codes for CASSQGREWVCGYTF.

The rearrangement joins TRBV5-1 to TRBJ2-5, with 8 bases that match TRBD2. V lost 0 bases, J lost 4 bases, and 8 bases stayed unmatched. This CDR3 has 16 amino acids. CDR1 and CDR2 (germline): SGHRS, YFSETQ. CDR3 region: CASSLVTGGVGETQYF. CDR3 nucleotide sequence: TGCGCCAGCAGCTTGGTTACCGGGGGGGTCGGAGAGACCCAGTACTTC.

V usage is TRBV4-3 and J usage is TRBJ2-5, with 10 bases that match TRBD2. Germline CDR1 and CDR2: LGHNA and YSLEER. CDR3 size: 15 residues. The V segment lost 1 base and the J segment 5 bases; nucleotides outside the gene matches: 4. CDR3 sequence reads: CASSQGTSGAETQYF. CDR3 nucleotides: TGCGCCAGCAGCCAAGGTACTAGCGGGGCGGAGACCCAGTACTTC.

The sample holds one count of this clone. The rearrangement uses TRBV14 and TRBJ1-3; perhaps TRBD1 as D (5 bases). Per germline, CDR1 SGHDN and CDR2 FVKESK. V was trimmed by 4 bases and J by 8 bases, leaving 15 bases between them. The CDR3 runs 14 residues. As DNA, the CDR3 is TGTGCCAGCAGCCTTCACGACAGTTTGTACACCATATATTTT. Amino acid sequence: CASSLHDSLYTIYF.

The chain links TRBV5-6 to TRBJ2-1, with 8 bases that match TRBD2. V was clipped by 1 base and J by 4 bases; unmatched bases: 7. The CDR3 is 16 residues long. The germline V gene encodes CDR1 SGHDT and CDR2 YYEEEE. CDR3 DNA sequence: TGTGCCAGCAGCTTGCGGTCGGGGGGGTCGTACAATGAGCAGTTCTTC. Translation gives CASSLRSGGSYNEQFF.

The chain joins TRBV25-1 to TRBJ1-3, with TRBD1 identical over 7 bases. CDR3 length: 12 amino acids. Germline V gene data show CDR1 as MGHDK and CDR2 as SYGVNS. V was clipped by 8 bases and J by 8 bases; unmatched bases: 6. The CDR3 spells CASSRDRHTIYF. DNA of the CDR3: TGTGCCAGCTCCCGGGACAGACACACCATATATTTT.

This chain joins TRBV18 and TRBJ2-7, with D tentatively TRBD2 (6 bases). Trimming left V 2 bases short and J 5 bases short, with 7 bases between. The CDR3 has 12 residues. CDR1 is KGHSH and CDR2 is LQKENI in the germline V gene. CDR3 nucleotide sequence: TGTGCCAGCTCACCAGGGAGGAACGAGCAGTACTTC. Translating gives CASSPGRNEQYF.

The rearrangement links TRBV11-3 to TRBJ2-3; D possibly corresponds to TRBD2 (5 bases). The V gene lost 2 bases and the J gene lost 3 bases, with 9 bases spanning the gap. The CDR3 runs to 14 residues. Germline CDR1 and CDR2: SGHNT and YENEEA. The CDR3 protein is CASSLRGKTDTQYF. The CDR3, as DNA: TGTGCCAGCAGCTTACGAGGGAAAACAGATACGCAGTATTTT.

V and J are TRBV5-6 and TRBJ1-3; TRBD1 matches 7 bases. Germline V lookup: CDR1 SGHDT, CDR2 YYEEEE. The CDR3 sequence is 16 residues long. V was clipped by 4 bases and J by 0 bases; unmatched bases: 7. The DNA of the CDR3 is TGTGCCAGCAGCCGGACAGGAAAATTCTCTGGAAACACCATATATTTT. Its translation: CASSRTGKFSGNTIYF.

V usage is TRBV6-2 or TRBV6-3 and J usage is TRBJ2-5; 9 bases agree with TRBD2. Germline loops: CDR1 MNHEY, CDR2 SVGEGT. This CDR3 has 14 amino acids. J was trimmed by 4 bases and V by 6 bases; bases with no gene match: 6. The CDR3 loop is CASSPGLAGETQYF. DNA of the CDR3: TGTGCCAGCAGCCCGGGACTAGCTGGAGAGACCCAGTACTTC.

This chain uses TRBV21-1 with TRBJ2-7; TRBD1, as called in the table, went unchecked against the DNA. TRBV21-1 is given as a pseudogene. This CDR3 region has 14 residues. This CDR3 reads CASSTRTGKQWQYF. The CDR3 DNA is TGTGCCAGCAGCACCCGGACAGGGAAGCAATGGCAGTACTTC.

The V gene is TRBV5-1, the J gene TRBJ2-5; a possible D gene is TRBD2 (6 bases). V dropped 4 bases and J dropped 1 base, with 8 bases sitting between them. The CDR3 consists of 13 residues. Germline-derived CDR1 and CDR2 are SGHRS and YFSETQ. The CDR3 nucleotides are TGCGCCAGCAGCACGACTAGCCAAGAGACCCAGTACTTC. Its translation is CASSTTSQETQYF.

The chain is built from TRBV6-2 or TRBV6-3 and TRBJ2-1; 9 bases fit TRBD2. Unmatched junction bases numbered 5, after V lost 5 bases and J lost 6 bases. This CDR3 is built from 14 residues. Germline CDR1 MNHEY, CDR2 SVGEGT. The DNA for the CDR3 is TGTGCCAGCAGTGCGGGGGGGAGGGTCAATGAGCAGTTCTTC. This encodes CASSAGGRVNEQFF.

The V and J genes are TRBV6-5 and TRBJ2-1, with D maybe TRBD1 (6 bases). The germline V gene encodes CDR1 MNHEY and CDR2 SVGAGI. Deletions cut 4 bases from V and 15 bases from J, with 22 bases between. The CDR3 covers 14 residues. CDR3 in amino acids: CASSSAATGVQGFF. As DNA, the CDR3 is TGTGCCAGCAGTTCAGCGGCGACTGGAGTACAGGGGTTCTTC.

The rearrangement joins TRBV19 to TRBJ1-1; 7 bases line up with TRBD1. The V and J ends lost 4 bases and 2 bases, in that order; junction bases with no gene match: 4. There are 14 residues in the CDR3. The germline gives CDR1 LNHDA, CDR2 SQIVND (reference sequence). The CDR3 DNA follows: TGTGCCAGTAGTAACAGGGGACCTAACACTGAAGCTTTCTTT. Protein sequence: CASSNRGPNTEAFF.

This clone appeared once. The chain has TRBV3-1 (or the pseudogene TRBV3-2) and TRBJ2-6; D remains ambiguous. V lost 0 bases and J lost 2, with 8 bases in between. The CDR3 has 16 residues. CDR1 is LGHDT and CDR2 is YNNKEL in the germline V gene (reference sequence). CDR3 in amino acids: CASSQDLSTGANVLTF. The CDR3 DNA reads TGTGCCAGCAGCCAAGATTTAAGCACTGGGGCCAACGTCCTGACTTTC.

This clone was counted once. This chain uses TRBV5-5 with TRBJ2-2; D uncertain. This CDR3 region has 18 residues. V lost 0 bases and J 1 base, leaving 16 bases between the germline ends. CDR1 and CDR2 (germline): SGHKS, YYEKEE (reference sequence). CDR3 sequence (DNA): TGTGCCAGCAGCTTGGCCAAAAGCCCTTTACGGAACACCGGGGAGCTGTTTTTT. Translated: CASSLAKSPLRNTGELFF.

V usage is TRBV6-5 and J usage is TRBJ2-3, with D perhaps TRBD2 (6 bases). CDR1 and CDR2 from the germline V gene are MNHEY and SVGAGI. Trimming removed 2 bases from V and 2 bases from J, with 11 bases in between. The CDR3 is 15 amino acids. The CDR3 bases are TGTGCCAGCAGTTACACCTGGGACTCCACAGATACGCAGTATTTT. This translates into CASSYTWDSTDTQYF.

The chain uses TRBV4-3 and TRBJ2-1; 9 bases are a match to TRBD1. The CDR3 is made up of 20 amino acids. The J segment lost 1 base and the V segment lost 3 bases, leaving 16 bases of the junction unmatched. Germline V lookup: CDR1 LGHNA, CDR2 YSLEER. This CDR3 is CASSQGTGTGYIRSYNEQFF. The CDR3 bases are TGCGCCAGCAGCCAGGGAACCGGGACAGGGTATATTCGGTCCTACAATGAGCAGTTCTTC.